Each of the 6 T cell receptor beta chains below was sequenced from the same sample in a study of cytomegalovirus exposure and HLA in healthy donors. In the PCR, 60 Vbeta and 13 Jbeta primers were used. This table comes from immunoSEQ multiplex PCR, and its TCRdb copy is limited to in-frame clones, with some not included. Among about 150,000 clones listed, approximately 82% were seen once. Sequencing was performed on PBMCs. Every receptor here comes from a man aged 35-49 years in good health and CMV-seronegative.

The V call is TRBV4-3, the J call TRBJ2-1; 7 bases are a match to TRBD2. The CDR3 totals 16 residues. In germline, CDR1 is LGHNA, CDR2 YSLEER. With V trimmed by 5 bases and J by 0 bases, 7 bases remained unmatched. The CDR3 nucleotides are TGCGCCAGCAGCTCGCCGGGGAGGGGCTCCTACAATGAGCAGTTCTTC. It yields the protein CASSSPGRGSYNEQFF.

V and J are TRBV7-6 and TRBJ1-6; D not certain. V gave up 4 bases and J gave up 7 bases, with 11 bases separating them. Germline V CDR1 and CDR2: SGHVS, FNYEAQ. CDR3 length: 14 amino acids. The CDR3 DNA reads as TGTGCCAGCAGCTCAACAGAGCAGAATTCACCCCTCCACTTT. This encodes CASSSTEQNSPLHF.

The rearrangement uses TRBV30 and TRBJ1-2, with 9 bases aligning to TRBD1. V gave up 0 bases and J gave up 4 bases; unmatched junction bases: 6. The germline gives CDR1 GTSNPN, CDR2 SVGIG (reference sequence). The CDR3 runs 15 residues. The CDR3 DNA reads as TGTGCCTGGAGTGTTCCGGGACAGGGCTTCTATGGCTACACCTTC. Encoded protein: CAWSVPGQGFYGYTF.

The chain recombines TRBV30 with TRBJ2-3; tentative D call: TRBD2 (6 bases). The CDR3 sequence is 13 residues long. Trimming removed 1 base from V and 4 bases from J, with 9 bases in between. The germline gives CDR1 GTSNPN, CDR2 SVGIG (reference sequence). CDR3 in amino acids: CAWSGTGADTQYF. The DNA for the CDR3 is TGTGCCTGGAGTGGTACGGGAGCAGATACGCAGTATTTT. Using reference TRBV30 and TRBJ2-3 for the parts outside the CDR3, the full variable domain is SQTIHQWPATLVQPVGSPLSLECTVEGTSNPNLYWYRQAAGRGLQLLFYSVGIGQISSEVPQNLSASRPQDRQFILSSKKLLLSDSGFYLCAWSGTGADTQYFGPGTRLTVL.

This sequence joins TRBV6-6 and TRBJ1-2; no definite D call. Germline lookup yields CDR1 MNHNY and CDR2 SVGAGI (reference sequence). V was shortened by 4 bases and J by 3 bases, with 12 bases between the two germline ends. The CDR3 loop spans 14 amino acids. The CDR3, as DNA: TGTGCCAGCAGTTTTGAGGCGGATTACTATGGCTACACCTTC. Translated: CASSFEADYYGYTF.

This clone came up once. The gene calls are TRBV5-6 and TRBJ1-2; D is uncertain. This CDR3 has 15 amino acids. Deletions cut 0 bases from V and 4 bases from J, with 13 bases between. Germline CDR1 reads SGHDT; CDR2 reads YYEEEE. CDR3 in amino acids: CASSLDPGSSYGYTF. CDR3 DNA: TGTGCCAGCAGCTTGGATCCGGGATCCAGCTATGGCTACACCTTC.